This T cell receptor (beta chain) was identified in a study of CD8+CD57+ T cells in acquired aplastic anemia. The study profiled TCR beta VDJ and CDR3 using genomic DNA as template. TCRdb reprocessed the reads via MiXCR and lists one record per CDR3 protein. The repertoire holds approximately 300,000 distinct CDR3 sequences, under 65% seen once, with 1% to 1.5% in the top ten. The patients chosen for sequencing had shown expansion of CD8+CD57+ cells (detected by flow cytometry). As to this clonotype: The junction shows a germline mismatch at one end, possibly a read error.

Specimen: sorted CD4+, CD8+, or CD8+CD57+ T cells (not recorded which) from PBMCs. This sequence originates from a human donor with aplastic anemia.

The CDR3 loop reads CASSITSGGALEQFF. CDR3 bases: TGCGCCAGCAGCATTACTAGCGGGGGGGCCCTTGAGCAGTTCTTC. The rearrangement links TRBV2 to TRBJ2-1; TRBD2 aligns across 13 bases. Germline CDR1 reads SNHLY; CDR2 reads FYNNEI. CDR3 length: 15 residues.